These 24 T cell receptor beta chains share one sample of origin, sequenced in a study of regulatory T cells in long-lasting Graves disease. This sample's time point: persistent/refractory GD, antithyroid drugs over 5 years with positive TRAb. RNA from PBMCs was the source of the TCR library. Assembly of TCR beta libraries relied on iRepertoire HTBI primers together with Arm-PCR of CDR3 regions. TCRdb re-derived calls from the multiplex PCR reads in MiXCR, one entry per CDR3 protein. The table lists about 460,000 distinct CDR3 sequences, about 20% of them singletons. Sequenced here: peripheral blood mononuclear cells (PBMCs), sampled when the disease was refractory, from a patient treated with antithyroid drugs. These receptors all stem from a female donor with Graves disease.

This clonotype was recorded many times. This chain uses TRBV2 with TRBJ1-2, with 8 bases that match TRBD1. The CDR3 totals 14 residues. CDR1 is SNHLY and CDR2 is FYNNEI in the germline V gene. The V and J ends lost 5 bases and 4 bases, in that order; junction bases with no gene match: 6. CDR3 bases: TGTGCCAGCAGTTCCGGGACAGGCCTCTATGGCTACACCTTC. The encoded protein is CASSSGTGLYGYTF.

CDR3 DNA: TGTGCCAGCAGCCTCCTTAGCGGGACCGAAAGCGAGCAGTACTTC. Amino acid sequence: CASSLLSGTESEQYF. The chain employs TRBV3-1 and TRBJ2-7; 8 bases align to TRBD2. This CDR3 contains 15 residues. V dropped 4 bases and J dropped 6; count of bases not matched to a gene: 11. Per the germline V gene, CDR1 is LGHDT and CDR2 is YNNKEL (reference sequence).

This clonotype was picked up many times. The V gene is TRBV12-3 or TRBV12-4, the J gene TRBJ2-7; TRBD1 aligns across 9 bases. This CDR3 is 14 amino acids long. Trimming cost V 7 bases and J 3 bases; bases outside gene matches: 7. This chain's CDR3 is CASNAGTGSYEQYF. Written as DNA, the CDR3 is TGTGCCAGCAACGCCGGGACAGGGAGCTACGAGCAGTACTTC.

In the case of this clonotype: It may be a read error: a sequence one base away is much more abundant. The conserved final phenylalanine or tryptophan is absent from the CDR3, which likely points to a read error. The chain joins TRBV10-3 to TRBJ2-5, with TRBD2 matching over 7 bases. This CDR3 is 15 amino acids long. Germline V gene sequence: CDR1 ENHRY, CDR2 SYGVKD. The J segment lost 5 bases and the V segment lost 0 bases, leaving 6 bases of the junction unmatched. DNA of the CDR3: TGTGCCATCAGTGAGTCGGGCGGGAGAAGGGAGACCCAGTACCTC. Protein: CAISESGGRRETQYL.

In this sample, this clonotype turned up many times. The CDR3 reads CASSPDSQETQYF. CDR3 DNA: TGTGCCAGCAGCCCGGACAGCCAAGAGACCCAGTACTTC. V is TRBV2 and J is TRBJ2-5, with D tentatively TRBD1 (6 bases). V shed 6 bases and J shed 1 base, with 9 bases lying between them. Germline CDR1 reads SNHLY; CDR2 reads FYNNEI. CDR3 size: 13 residues.

This clonotype appeared a few times. The chain combines TRBV6-1 with TRBJ1-1; D is perhaps TRBD1 (5 bases). The CDR3 loop spans 13 amino acids. Germline CDR1 reads MNHNS; CDR2 reads SASEGT. Trimming removed 7 bases at V and 6 bases at J, with 15 bases between. CDR3 region: CASMRDVSSEAFF. Here the CDR3 DNA reads TGTGCCAGCATGAGGGACGTGTCTTCTGAAGCTTTCTTT.

This clonotype was found many times. This sequence joins TRBV6-2 or TRBV6-3 and TRBJ1-1; D might be TRBD1 (6 bases). The V gene's germline CDR1 is MNHEY and CDR2 SVGEGT. V dropped 7 bases and J dropped 3 bases, with 21 bases sitting between them. This CDR3 spans 16 amino acids. The DNA of the CDR3 is TGTGCCAGCATCCCGGGACATTCGCCGGGGGACACTGAAGCTTTCTTT. This sequence encodes CASIPGHSPGDTEAFF.

Details on this clonotype: A much larger clone sits a single nucleotide away, making a read error possible. The chain uses TRBV5-5 and TRBJ2-7; no clear D gene. The germline V gene has CDR1 SGHKS and CDR2 YYEKEE (reference sequence). The CDR3 runs to 13 residues. CDR3 in amino acids: CASTLGRIYEQHF. As DNA, the CDR3 is TGTGCCAGCACCCTCGGTAGGATCTACGAGCAGCACTTC.

Concerning this clonotype itself: A much larger clone is a single base away; this may be a read error. The chain has TRBV28 and TRBJ2-7; D perhaps matches TRBD1 (5 bases). The CDR3 has 13 residues. The germline V gene has CDR1 MDHEN and CDR2 SYDVKM. Trimming left V 3 bases short and J 6 bases short, with 12 bases between. Here the CDR3 reads CASSLLPGLEQYF. The CDR3 nucleotides are TGTGCCAGCAGTTTGCTTCCAGGGCTCGAGCAGTACTTC.

This clonotype was detected many times. The CDR3 DNA sequence: TGTGCCAGCAGTCCTCAGAAGGAGCAGAACACTGAAGCTTTCTTT. Residues: CASSPQKEQNTEAFF. The chain employs TRBV6-1 and TRBJ1-1; unclear D gene. The germline V and J ends were trimmed by 5 bases and 1 base, with 14 bases remaining between them. Germline CDR1 is MNHNS and CDR2 is SASEGT. The CDR3 is 15 residues long.

A few counts support this clonotype. The chain uses TRBV20-1 and TRBJ1-2, with D unresolved. The CDR3 loop spans 12 amino acids. V lost 6 bases and J lost 6, with 14 bases in between. Germline V gene data show CDR1 as DFQATT and CDR2 as SNEGSKA (reference sequence). Here the CDR3 DNA reads TGCAGTGCCCCCGGCACGGCCGATGGCTACACCTTC. It encodes CSAPGTADGYTF.

This clonotype appeared a few times. The chain is built from TRBV11-2 and TRBJ2-2, with D perhaps TRBD2 (5 bases). Trimming took off 3 bases at V and 1 base at J, with 9 bases between the two ends. This CDR3 spans 15 amino acids. CDR1 SGHAT and CDR2 FQNNGV come from the germline V gene. The CDR3 loop reads CASSFFRGNTGELFF. The CDR3 bases are TGTGCCAGCAGCTTCTTCCGGGGGAACACCGGGGAGCTGTTTTTT.

This clonotype appeared many times. This chain links TRBV28 with TRBJ2-2; D remains unclear. V lost 5 bases and J lost 7, with 14 bases in between. This CDR3 is 14 amino acids long. From germline, CDR1 is MDHEN and CDR2 SYDVKM. The CDR3 DNA reads as TGTGCCAGCAGTAGCAGAGTTACTGGCGGGGAGCTGTTTTTT. Its translation is CASSSRVTGGELFF.

In this sample, this clonotype turned up many times. The chain links TRBV27 to TRBJ2-5; weak D call: TRBD1 (5 bases). V lost 1 base, J lost 1 base, and 7 bases lay in between. Germline CDR1 reads MNHEY; CDR2 reads SMNVEV (reference sequence). This CDR3 has 14 amino acids. CDR3 in amino acids: CASSLWGSQETQYF. The CDR3 DNA reads TGTGCCAGCAGTTTATGGGGCAGCCAAGAGACCCAGTACTTC.

In this sample, this clonotype turned up a few times. The chain uses TRBV27 and TRBJ1-4, with TRBD1 matching 7 bases. CDR3 length: 15 residues. Germline CDR1 is MNHEY and CDR2 is SMNVEV (reference sequence). J was trimmed by 8 bases and V by 2 bases; bases with no gene match: 8. The CDR3 DNA reads as TGTGCCAGCAGTTTAGGGTCAGCCAGGGGGGAAAAACTGTTTTTT. Translating gives CASSLGSARGEKLFF.

Many counts were recorded for this clonotype. The J gene is TRBJ1-6, the V gene TRBV2, with D uncertain. CDR3 length: 13 residues. Trimming shortened V by 3 bases and J by 4 bases, and 4 bases separated the two germline ends. Per the germline V gene, CDR1 is SNHLY and CDR2 is FYNNEI. The DNA of the CDR3 is TGTGCCAGCAGTGAGGGGTATAATTCACCCCTCCACTTT. Residues: CASSEGYNSPLHF.

The rearrangement links TRBV20-1 to TRBJ2-3; the D is unclear. V was cut by 0 bases and J by 3 bases, with 10 bases left in between. This CDR3 has 14 residues. CDR1 DFQATT and CDR2 SNEGSKA come from the germline V gene (reference sequence). CDR3 bases: TGCAGTGCTAGAGATCTTGAGGATACAGATACGCAGTATTTT. This translates into CSARDLEDTDTQYF.

This clonotype has ten or more counts. The chain is built from TRBV28 and TRBJ1-5; D unresolved. Trimming stripped 5 bases from V and 6 bases from J, with 8 bases between. There are 12 residues in the CDR3. Germline V CDR1 and CDR2: MDHEN, SYDVKM. The CDR3 here is CASSMSFQPQHF. In nucleotides, the CDR3 is TGTGCCAGCAGTATGAGTTTTCAGCCCCAGCATTTT.

The table lists this clonotype with a few counts. The chain is built from TRBV6-1 and TRBJ2-2; D may be TRBD2 (6 bases). Germline CDR1 and CDR2: MNHNS and SASEGT. The CDR3 totals 15 residues. V shed 8 bases and J shed 4 bases, with 17 bases lying between them. The CDR3 region is CASGLGEVSTGELFF. In DNA, the CDR3 is TGTGCCAGCGGCCTAGGGGAGGTGAGCACCGGGGAGCTGTTTTTT.

This clonotype occurred a few times. The chain couples TRBV30 to TRBJ2-7, with D perhaps TRBD1 (5 bases). The germline V gene has CDR1 GTSNPN and CDR2 SVGIG (reference sequence). This CDR3 comprises 13 residues. V shed 3 bases and J shed 3 bases, with 12 bases lying between them. CDR3 coding DNA: TGTGCCTGGAGCTCGGACACCTACTACGAGCAGTACTTC. Amino acid sequence: CAWSSDTYYEQYF.

This clonotype was observed a few times. V is TRBV20-1 and J is TRBJ2-4, with D possibly being TRBD2 (6 bases). Trimming removed 1 base from V and 0 bases from J, with 10 bases in between. This CDR3 contains 15 residues. From germline, CDR1 is DFQATT and CDR2 SNEGSKA (reference sequence). The CDR3 protein is CSARVGTLAKNIQYF. DNA for the CDR3: TGCAGTGCTAGAGTGGGGACTCTAGCCAAAAACATTCAGTACTTC.

This clonotype has at least ten counts. This chain uses TRBV7-8 with TRBJ2-5; TRBD1 is a possible D gene (5 bases). The germline V gene encodes CDR1 SGHVS and CDR2 FQNEAQ. The CDR3 consists of 15 residues. With 1 base removed from V and 2 bases from J, the gap between germline ends came to 11 bases. The CDR3 sequence: CASSLGGQGQETQYF. In DNA form, the CDR3 reads TGTGCCAGCAGCTTAGGTGGGCAGGGTCAAGAGACCCAGTACTTC.

This sequence joins TRBV6-1 and TRBJ2-2, with 10 bases that match TRBD1. J gave up 3 bases and V 7 bases, and 8 bases lay outside the gene matches. Germline values: CDR1 MNHNS, CDR2 SASEGT. The CDR3 extends over 16 amino acids. CDR3 sequence (DNA): TGTGCCAGCACCCGGGAGGGACAGGGGTACACCGGGGAGCTGTTTTTT. Translation: CASTREGQGYTGELFF.

A word on this clonotype: A read error may produce the germline difference seen at one junction end. V gene TRBV11-2 combines with J gene TRBJ1-1; the D is unclear. Looked up from germline, CDR1 is SGHAT and CDR2 is FQNNGV. The CDR3 extends over 12 amino acids. CDR3 loop: CASGSGSSEAFF. The CDR3 coding sequence is TGCGCCAGCGGGTCGGGGTCCTCTGAAGCTTTCTTT.